This entry lists 12 T cell receptor beta chains sequenced from one sample in a study of regulatory T cells in long-lasting Graves disease. Stated time point: newly diagnosed GD, antithyroid drugs for less than 3 months. PBMC-derived RNA was used for the TCR library. Sequencing libraries for TCR beta were prepared with iRepertoire HTBI primers and Arm-PCR of CDR3 regions. In TCRdb, the multiplex PCR reads were re-called with MiXCR into one record per CDR3 protein. The table includes about 500,000 distinct CDR3 sequences, about 11% detected once. These sequences were also reported in another study, on T cells in Graves' hyperthyroidism and ophthalmopathy.

The sample was peripheral blood mononuclear cells (PBMCs), taken at new diagnosis, from a patient treated with antithyroid drugs. The receptors stem from a woman in her thirties with Graves disease.

This clonotype was seen a few times. The genes are TRBV29-1 and TRBJ2-7; D is undetermined. The CDR3 sequence is 13 residues long. CDR1 and CDR2 from the germline V gene are SQVTM and ANQGSEA. The V and J ends lost 4 bases and 3 bases respectively, with 13 bases between them. CDR3 sequence reads: CSVVTAAIYEQYF. For the CDR3, the DNA is TGCAGCGTTGTTACGGCGGCGATCTACGAGCAGTACTTC.

The chain recombines TRBV20-1 with TRBJ2-2; D is unresolved. The CDR3 contains 12 residues. The germline V and J ends were trimmed by 3 bases and 4 bases, with 6 bases remaining between them. Germline values: CDR1 DFQATT, CDR2 SNEGSKA (reference sequence). CDR3 region: CSARVPTGELFF. CDR3 DNA: TGCAGTGCTAGGGTCCCCACCGGGGAGCTGTTTTTT.

This clonotype was counted at least ten times. V is TRBV6-1 and J is TRBJ2-7; TRBD2 matches at 8 bases. CDR1 and CDR2 from the germline V gene are MNHNS and SASEGT. The V segment lost 5 bases and the J segment 4 bases; nucleotides outside the gene matches: 10. CDR3 length equals 15 residues. The CDR3: CASSLPGLDYYEQYF. The CDR3 DNA follows: TGTGCCAGCAGTCTTCCGGGACTAGACTATTACGAGCAGTACTTC.

This chain connects TRBV18 to TRBJ1-5, with D maybe TRBD1 (5 bases). The CDR3 totals 15 residues. From germline, CDR1 is KGHSH and CDR2 LQKENI. V was clipped by 3 bases and J by 3 bases, with 12 bases between them. This CDR3 reads CASSPGQLHNQPQHF. CDR3 nucleotides: TGTGCCAGCTCACCGGGGCAGCTCCACAATCAGCCCCAGCATTTT.

This clonotype was counted between two and nine times. The chain is built from TRBV9 and TRBJ1-2, with D possibly being TRBD1 (5 bases). Looked up from germline, CDR1 is SGDLS and CDR2 is YYNGEE. The CDR3 has 15 amino acids. The germline V and J ends were trimmed by 0 bases and 4 bases, with 13 bases remaining between them. CDR3 protein: CASSVAPGRVYGYTF. DNA of the CDR3: TGTGCCAGCAGCGTAGCTCCAGGGAGGGTCTATGGCTACACCTTC. Based on the CDR3 plus reference TRBV9 and TRBJ1-2, the full variable domain is DSGVTQTPKHLITATGQRVTLRCSPRSGDLSVYWYQQSLDQGLQFLIQYYNGEERAKGNILERFSAQQFPDLHSELNLSSLELGDSALYFCASSVAPGRVYGYTFGSGTRLTVV.

This clonotype was detected many times. V gene TRBV20-1 combines with J gene TRBJ2-3; TRBD2 aligns across 11 bases. The CDR3 consists of 13 residues. The germline V gene encodes CDR1 DFQATT and CDR2 SNEGSKA (reference sequence). After removal of 2 bases from V and 8 bases from J, the junction contained 3 bases not matched to a gene. Here the CDR3 reads CSARRGLAVTQYF. CDR3 bases: TGCAGTGCTAGACGGGGACTAGCGGTTACGCAGTATTTT.

This clonotype was found many times. The J gene is TRBJ2-1, the V gene TRBV19; D is ambiguous. The CDR3 is 15 amino acids. The V gene's germline CDR1 is LNHDA and CDR2 SQIVND (reference sequence). V was clipped by 3 bases and J by 2 bases, with 11 bases between them. The CDR3 loop reads CASSISLGPYNEQFF. The DNA for the CDR3 is TGTGCCAGTAGTATTTCGCTAGGACCCTACAATGAGCAGTTCTTC.

This clonotype was counted ten times or more. The chain links TRBV28 to TRBJ1-4, with D unresolved. Germline CDR1 is MDHEN and CDR2 is SYDVKM. V lost 1 base and J 8 bases, leaving 11 bases between the germline ends. The CDR3 is 14 residues long. CDR3 nucleotide sequence: TGTGCCAGCAGTTTATTTTCCCCGGGGGAAAAACTGTTTTTT. Translated: CASSLFSPGEKLFF.

This clonotype came up many times. The CDR3 DNA reads as TGTGCCAGCAGTTGGACAGGGAATGAGCAGTTCTTC. Translating it yields CASSWTGNEQFF. This chain uses TRBV2 with TRBJ2-1; 8 nucleotides line up with TRBD1. V shed 5 bases and J 7 bases; nucleotides not matched to a gene: 1. The CDR3 is 12 amino acids. Germline assignment: CDR1 SNHLY and CDR2 FYNNEI. The full variable domain, in which reference TRBV2 and TRBJ2-1 provide the parts outside the CDR3, is EPEVTQTPSHQVTQMGQEVILRCVPISNHLYFYWYRQILGQKVEFLVSFYNNEISEKSEIFDDQFSVERPDGSNFTLKIRSTKLEDSAMYFCASSWTGNEQFFGPGTRLTVL.

This clonotype has just a few counts. This chain uses TRBV20-1 with TRBJ2-7; the D call may be TRBD1 or TRBD2 (5 bases each). Trimming left V 0 bases short and J 9 bases short, with 21 bases between. The CDR3 sequence is 15 residues long. Germline V gene lookup returns CDR1 DFQATT and CDR2 SNEGSKA (reference sequence). The CDR3 DNA reads as TGCAGTGCTAGAGAGGGGACCGGCAACCCAGCGAGGCAGTACTTC. Residues: CSAREGTGNPARQYF.

This clonotype was recorded many times. The chain combines TRBV20-1 with TRBJ2-1, with D possibly being TRBD1 (5 bases). V dropped 0 bases and J dropped 5 bases, with 23 bases sitting between them. CDR1 is DFQATT and CDR2 is SNEGSKA in the germline V gene (reference sequence). CDR3 length: 18 amino acids. The CDR3 is CSARDFWADKGPNNEQFF. The CDR3 DNA reads as TGCAGTGCTAGAGATTTTTGGGCCGACAAGGGGCCTAACAATGAGCAGTTCTTC.

The V call is TRBV15, the J call TRBJ2-1; D gene uncertain. The length of the CDR3 is 12 residues. The V end was cut by 5 bases, the J end by 6 bases, with 8 bases between. CDR1 and CDR2 (germline): LNHNV, YYDKDF (reference sequence). The CDR3: CATSVYPNEQFF. Here the CDR3 DNA reads TGTGCCACCAGCGTATATCCCAATGAGCAGTTCTTC. The full variable domain, with the rest looked up from reference TRBV15 and TRBJ2-1, is DAMVIQNPRYQVTQFGKPVTLSCSQTLNHNVMYWYQQKSSQAPKLLFHYYDKDFNNEADTPDNFQSRRPNTSFCFLDIRSPGLGDTAMYLCATSVYPNEQFFGPGTRLTVL.